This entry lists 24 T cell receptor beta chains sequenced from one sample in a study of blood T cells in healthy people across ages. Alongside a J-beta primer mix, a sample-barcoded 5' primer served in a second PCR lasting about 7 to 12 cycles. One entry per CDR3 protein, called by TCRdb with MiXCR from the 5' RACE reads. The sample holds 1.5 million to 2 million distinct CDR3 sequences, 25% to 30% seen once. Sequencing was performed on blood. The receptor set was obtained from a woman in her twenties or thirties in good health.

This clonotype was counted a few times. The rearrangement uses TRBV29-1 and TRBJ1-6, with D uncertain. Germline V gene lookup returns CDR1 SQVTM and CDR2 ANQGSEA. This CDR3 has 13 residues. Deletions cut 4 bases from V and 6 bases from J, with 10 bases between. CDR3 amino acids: CSVGDISNSPLHF. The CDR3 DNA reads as TGCAGCGTTGGAGACATTTCTAATTCACCCCTCCACTTT.

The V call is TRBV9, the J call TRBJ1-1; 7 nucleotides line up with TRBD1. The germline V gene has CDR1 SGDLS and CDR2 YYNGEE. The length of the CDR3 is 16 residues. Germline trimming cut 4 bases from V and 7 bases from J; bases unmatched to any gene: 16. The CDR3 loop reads CASSPPAGGIGNEAFF. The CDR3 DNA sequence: TGTGCCAGCAGCCCCCCGGCAGGGGGGATAGGGAATGAAGCTTTCTTT.

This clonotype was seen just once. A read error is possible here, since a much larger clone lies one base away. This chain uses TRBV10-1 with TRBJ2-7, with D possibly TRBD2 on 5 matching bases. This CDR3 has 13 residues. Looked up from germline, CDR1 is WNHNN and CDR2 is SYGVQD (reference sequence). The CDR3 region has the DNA TGCGCCAGCAGGGAGTCCAGAGGGTACGAGCAGTACTTC. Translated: CASRESRGYEQYF.

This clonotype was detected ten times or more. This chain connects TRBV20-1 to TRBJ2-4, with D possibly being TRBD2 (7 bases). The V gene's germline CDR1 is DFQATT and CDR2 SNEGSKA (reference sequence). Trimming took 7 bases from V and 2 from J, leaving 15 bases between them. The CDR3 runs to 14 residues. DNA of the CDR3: TGCAGTGTTGGCGGGGGCGGGTCCAAAAACATTCAGTACTTC. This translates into CSVGGGGSKNIQYF.

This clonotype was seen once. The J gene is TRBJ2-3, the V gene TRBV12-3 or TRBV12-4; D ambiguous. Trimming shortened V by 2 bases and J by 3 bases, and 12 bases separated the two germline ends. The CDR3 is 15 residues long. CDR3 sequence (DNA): TGTGCCAGCAGTTTAAGGAGTAGGAGAACAGATACGCAGTATTTT. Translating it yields CASSLRSRRTDTQYF.

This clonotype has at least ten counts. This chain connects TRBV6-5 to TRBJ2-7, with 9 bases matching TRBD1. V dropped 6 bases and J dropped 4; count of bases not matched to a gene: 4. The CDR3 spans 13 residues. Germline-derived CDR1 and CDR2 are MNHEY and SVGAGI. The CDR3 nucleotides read TGTGCCAGCAGCCGCGGGACAGGGTACGAGCAGTACTTC. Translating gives CASSRGTGYEQYF.

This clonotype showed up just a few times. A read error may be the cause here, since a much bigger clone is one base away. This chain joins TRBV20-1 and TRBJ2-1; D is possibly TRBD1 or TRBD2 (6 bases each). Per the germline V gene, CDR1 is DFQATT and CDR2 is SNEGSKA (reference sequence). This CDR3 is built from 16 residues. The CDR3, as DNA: TGCAGTGCTAGAGTGCCCGGGGGCTCAGTAGACAATGGGCAGTTCTTC. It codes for CSARVPGGSVDNGQFF.

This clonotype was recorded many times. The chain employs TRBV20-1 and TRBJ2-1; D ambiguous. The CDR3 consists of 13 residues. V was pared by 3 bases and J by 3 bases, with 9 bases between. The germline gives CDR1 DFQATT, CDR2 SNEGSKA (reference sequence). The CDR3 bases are TGCAGTGCTAGTTACTCCCACTACAATGAGCAGTTCTTC. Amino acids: CSASYSHYNEQFF.

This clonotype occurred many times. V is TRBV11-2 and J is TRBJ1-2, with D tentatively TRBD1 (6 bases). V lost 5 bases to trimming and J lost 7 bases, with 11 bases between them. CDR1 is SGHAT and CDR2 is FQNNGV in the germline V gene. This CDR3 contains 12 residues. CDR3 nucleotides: TGTGCCAGCAGCACCACAGGGTCTGGCTACACCTTC. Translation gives CASSTTGSGYTF.

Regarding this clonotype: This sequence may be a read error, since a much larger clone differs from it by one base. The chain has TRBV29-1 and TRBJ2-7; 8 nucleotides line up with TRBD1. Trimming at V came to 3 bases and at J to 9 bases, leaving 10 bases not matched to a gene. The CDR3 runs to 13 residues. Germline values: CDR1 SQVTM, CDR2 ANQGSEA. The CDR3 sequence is CSVEGRGLHGQYF. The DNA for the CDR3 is TGCAGCGTTGAGGGCAGGGGGCTGCACGGGCAGTACTTC.

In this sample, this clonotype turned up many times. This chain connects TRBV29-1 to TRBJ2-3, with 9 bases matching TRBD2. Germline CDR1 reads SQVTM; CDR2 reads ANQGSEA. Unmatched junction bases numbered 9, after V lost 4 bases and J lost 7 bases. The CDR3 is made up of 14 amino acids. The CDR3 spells CSVGSAGGANTQYF. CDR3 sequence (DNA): TGCAGCGTTGGATCAGCGGGGGGCGCAAATACGCAGTATTTT.

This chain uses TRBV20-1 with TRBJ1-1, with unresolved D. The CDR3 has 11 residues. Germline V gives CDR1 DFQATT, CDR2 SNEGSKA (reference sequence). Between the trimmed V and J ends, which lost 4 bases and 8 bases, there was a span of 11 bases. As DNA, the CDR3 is TGCAGTGCTATATATGTAGGGGAAGCTTTCTTT. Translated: CSAIYVGEAFF.

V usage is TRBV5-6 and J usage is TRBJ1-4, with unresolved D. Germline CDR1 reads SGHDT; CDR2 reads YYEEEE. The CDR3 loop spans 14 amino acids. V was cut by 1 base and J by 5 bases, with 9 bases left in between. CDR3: CASSLSPGNEKLFF. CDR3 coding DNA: TGTGCCAGCAGCTTGAGTCCGGGGAATGAAAAACTGTTTTTT.

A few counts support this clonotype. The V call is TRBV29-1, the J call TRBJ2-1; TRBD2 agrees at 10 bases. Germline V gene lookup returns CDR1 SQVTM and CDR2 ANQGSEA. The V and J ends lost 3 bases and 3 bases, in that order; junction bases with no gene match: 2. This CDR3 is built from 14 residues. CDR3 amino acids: CSVDSSGGYNEQFF. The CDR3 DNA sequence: TGCAGCGTTGATTCTAGCGGGGGCTACAATGAGCAGTTCTTC.

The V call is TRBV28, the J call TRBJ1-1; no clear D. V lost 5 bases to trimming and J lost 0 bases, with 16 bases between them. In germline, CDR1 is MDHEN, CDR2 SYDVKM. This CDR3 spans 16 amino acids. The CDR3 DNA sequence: TGTGCCAGCAGTACCGGGAAGCGTAGTATGAACACTGAAGCTTTCTTT. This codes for CASSTGKRSMNTEAFF.

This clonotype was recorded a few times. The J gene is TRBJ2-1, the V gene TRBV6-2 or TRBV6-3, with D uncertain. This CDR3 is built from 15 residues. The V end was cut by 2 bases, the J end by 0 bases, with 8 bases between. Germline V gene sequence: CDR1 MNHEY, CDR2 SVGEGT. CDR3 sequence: CASSYDSYSYNEQFF. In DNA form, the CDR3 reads TGTGCCAGCAGTTACGACTCATACTCCTACAATGAGCAGTTCTTC.

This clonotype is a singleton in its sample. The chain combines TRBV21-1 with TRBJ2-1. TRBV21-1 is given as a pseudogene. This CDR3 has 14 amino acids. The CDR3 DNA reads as TGTGCCAGCAAAGGAGGGAACTTCTACAATGAGCAGTTCTTC. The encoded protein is CASKGGNFYNEQFF.

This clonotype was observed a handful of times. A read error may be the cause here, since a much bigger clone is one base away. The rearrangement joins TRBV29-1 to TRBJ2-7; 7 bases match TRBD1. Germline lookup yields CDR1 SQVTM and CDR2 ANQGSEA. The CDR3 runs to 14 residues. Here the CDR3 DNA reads TGCGGCGTTGAAAGGGACAGCTACTCCTACGAGCAGTACTTC. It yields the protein CGVERDSYSYEQYF.

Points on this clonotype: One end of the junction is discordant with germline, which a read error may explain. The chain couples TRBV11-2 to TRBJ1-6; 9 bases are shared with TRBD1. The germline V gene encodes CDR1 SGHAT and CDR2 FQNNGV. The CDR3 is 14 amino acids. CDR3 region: CASSFTGGNSPRHF. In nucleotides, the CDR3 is TGTGCCAGCAGCTTTACAGGGGGCAATTCACCCCGCCACTTT. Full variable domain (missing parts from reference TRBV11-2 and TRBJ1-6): EAGVAQSPRYKIIEKRQSVAFWCNPISGHATLYWYQQILGQGPKLLIQFQNNGVVDDSQLPKDRFSAERLKGVDSTLKIQPAKLEDSAVYLCASSFTGGNSPRHFGNGTRLTVT.

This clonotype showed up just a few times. The CDR3 DNA follows: TGTGCCAGCAGTGAAGCGACCGGCGGGGAAAAACTGTTTTTT. It translates to CASSEATGGEKLFF. V usage is TRBV2 and J usage is TRBJ1-4; D is uncertain. The germline V and J ends were trimmed by 0 bases and 8 bases, with 10 bases remaining between them. Germline V gene lookup returns CDR1 SNHLY and CDR2 FYNNEI. This CDR3 has 14 amino acids.

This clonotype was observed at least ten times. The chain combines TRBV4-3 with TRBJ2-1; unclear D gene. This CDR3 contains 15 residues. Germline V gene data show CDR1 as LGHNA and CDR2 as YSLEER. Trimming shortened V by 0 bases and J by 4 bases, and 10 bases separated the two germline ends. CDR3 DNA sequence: TGCGCCAGCAGCCAAGATCGGCTCCTGTACAATGAGCAGTTCTTC. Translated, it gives CASSQDRLLYNEQFF.

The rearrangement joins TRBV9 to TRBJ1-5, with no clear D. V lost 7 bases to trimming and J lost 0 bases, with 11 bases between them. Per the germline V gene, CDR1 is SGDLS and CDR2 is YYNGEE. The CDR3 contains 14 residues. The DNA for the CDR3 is TGTGCCAGCGGGCCCGGAATTAGCAATCAGCCCCAGCATTTT. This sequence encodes CASGPGISNQPQHF.

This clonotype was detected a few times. This chain's CDR3 is CASSSQGLQVYEQYF. The CDR3 DNA reads TGTGCCAGCAGTTCCCAGGGACTCCAAGTCTATGAGCAGTACTTC. This chain connects TRBV7-8 to TRBJ2-7, with a weak D call TRBD2 (6 bases). The CDR3 runs to 15 residues. Germline assignment: CDR1 SGHVS and CDR2 FQNEAQ. V dropped 6 bases and J dropped 7 bases, with 22 bases sitting between them. Supplemented by reference TRBV7-8 and TRBJ2-7, the full variable domain reads GAGVSQSPRYKVAKRGQDVALRCDPISGHVSLFWYQQALGQGPEFLTYFQNEAQLDKSGLPSDRFFAERPEGSVSTLKIQRTQQEDSAVYLCASSSQGLQVYEQYFGPGTRLTVT.

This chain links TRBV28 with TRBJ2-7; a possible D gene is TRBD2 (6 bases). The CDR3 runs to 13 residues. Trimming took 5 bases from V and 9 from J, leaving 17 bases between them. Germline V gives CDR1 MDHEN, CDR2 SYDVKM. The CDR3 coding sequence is TGTGCCAGCAGTCCGGGGACTCCATGGGTGCAGTACTTC. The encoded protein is CASSPGTPWVQYF.